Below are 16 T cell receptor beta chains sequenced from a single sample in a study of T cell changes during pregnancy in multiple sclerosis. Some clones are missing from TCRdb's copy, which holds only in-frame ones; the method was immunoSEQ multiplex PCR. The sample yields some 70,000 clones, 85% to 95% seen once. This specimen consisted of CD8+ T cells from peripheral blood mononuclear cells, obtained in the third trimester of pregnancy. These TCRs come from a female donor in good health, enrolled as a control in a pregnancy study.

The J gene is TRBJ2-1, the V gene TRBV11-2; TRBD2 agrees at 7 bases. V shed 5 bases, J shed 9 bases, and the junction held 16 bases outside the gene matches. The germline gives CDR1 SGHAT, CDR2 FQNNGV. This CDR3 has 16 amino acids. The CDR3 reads CASSPPQGGTRGEQFF. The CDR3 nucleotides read TGTGCCAGCAGCCCCCCTCAGGGAGGGACGAGGGGTGAGCAGTTCTTC.

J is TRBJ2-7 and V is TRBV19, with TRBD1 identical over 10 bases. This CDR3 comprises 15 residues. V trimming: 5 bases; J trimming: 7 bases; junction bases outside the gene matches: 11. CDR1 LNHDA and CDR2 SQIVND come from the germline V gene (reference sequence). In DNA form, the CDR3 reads TGTGCCAGTAGTGGGCAGACAGGGGGCTCGTGGGAGCAGTACTTC. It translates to CASSGQTGGSWEQYF.

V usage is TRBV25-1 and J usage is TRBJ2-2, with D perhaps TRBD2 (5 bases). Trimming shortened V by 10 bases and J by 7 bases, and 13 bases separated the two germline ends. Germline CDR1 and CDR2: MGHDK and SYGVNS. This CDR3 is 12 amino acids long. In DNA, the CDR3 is TGTGCCATGCTAAGCGGCGGCGGGGAGCTGTTTTTT. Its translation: CAMLSGGGELFF.

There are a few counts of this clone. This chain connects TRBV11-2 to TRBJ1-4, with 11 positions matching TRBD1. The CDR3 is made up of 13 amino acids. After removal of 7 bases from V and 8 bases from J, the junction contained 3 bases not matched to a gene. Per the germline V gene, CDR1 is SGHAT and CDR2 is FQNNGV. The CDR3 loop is CASTGQGVEKLFF. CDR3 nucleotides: TGTGCCAGCACGGGACAGGGGGTCGAAAAACTGTTTTTT. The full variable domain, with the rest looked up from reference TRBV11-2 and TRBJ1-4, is EAGVAQSPRYKIIEKRQSVAFWCNPISGHATLYWYQQILGQGPKLLIQFQNNGVVDDSQLPKDRFSAERLKGVDSTLKIQPAKLEDSAVYLCASTGQGVEKLFFGSGTQLSVL.

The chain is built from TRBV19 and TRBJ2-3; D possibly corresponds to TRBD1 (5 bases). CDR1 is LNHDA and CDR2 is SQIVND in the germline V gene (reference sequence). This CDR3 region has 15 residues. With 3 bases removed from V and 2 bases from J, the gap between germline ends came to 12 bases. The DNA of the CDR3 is TGTGCCAGTAGTATTGGCGACAGCTACACAGATACGCAGTATTTT. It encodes CASSIGDSYTDTQYF. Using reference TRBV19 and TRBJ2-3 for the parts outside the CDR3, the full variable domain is DGGITQSPKYLFRKEGQNVTLSCEQNLNHDAMYWYRQDPGQGLRLIYYSQIVNDFQKGDIAEGYSVSREKKESFPLTVTSAQKNPTAFYLCASSIGDSYTDTQYFGPGTRLTVL.

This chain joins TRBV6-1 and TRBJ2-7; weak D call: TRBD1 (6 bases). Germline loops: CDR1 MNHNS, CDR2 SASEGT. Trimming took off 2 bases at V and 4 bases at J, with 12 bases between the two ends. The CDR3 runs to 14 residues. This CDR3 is CASSEFDRFYEQYF. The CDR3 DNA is TGTGCCAGCAGTGAATTCGACAGGTTTTACGAGCAGTACTTC.

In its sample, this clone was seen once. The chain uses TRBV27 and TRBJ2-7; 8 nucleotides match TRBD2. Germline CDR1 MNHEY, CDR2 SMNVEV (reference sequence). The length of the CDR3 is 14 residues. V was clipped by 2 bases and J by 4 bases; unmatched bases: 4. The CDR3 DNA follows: TGTGCCAGCAGTTTAGGACCGGGGGGGTACGAGCAGTACTTC. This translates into CASSLGPGGYEQYF.

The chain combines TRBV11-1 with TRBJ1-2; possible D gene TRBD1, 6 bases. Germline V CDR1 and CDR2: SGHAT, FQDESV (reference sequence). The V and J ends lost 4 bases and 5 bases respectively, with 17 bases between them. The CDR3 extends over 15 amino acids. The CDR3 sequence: CASSSVGQNVYGYTF. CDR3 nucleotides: TGTGCCAGCAGCTCGGTCGGACAGAACGTATATGGCTACACCTTC.

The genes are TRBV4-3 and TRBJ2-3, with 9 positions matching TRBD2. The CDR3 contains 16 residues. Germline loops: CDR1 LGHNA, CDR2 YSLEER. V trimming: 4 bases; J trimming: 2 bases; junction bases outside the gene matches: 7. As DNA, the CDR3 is TGCGCCAGCAGCCCCCGGGCTAGCGGGGCCACAGATACGCAGTATTTT. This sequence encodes CASSPRASGATDTQYF.

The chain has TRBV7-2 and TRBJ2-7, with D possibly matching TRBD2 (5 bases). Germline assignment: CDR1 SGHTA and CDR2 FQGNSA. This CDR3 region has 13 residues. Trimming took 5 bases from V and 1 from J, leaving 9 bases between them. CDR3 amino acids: CASSRGLSYEQYF. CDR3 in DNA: TGTGCCAGCAGCCGCGGACTGTCCTACGAGCAGTACTTC. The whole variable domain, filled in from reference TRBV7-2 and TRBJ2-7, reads GAGVSQSPSNKVTEKGKDVELRCDPISGHTALYWYRQSLGQGLEFLIYFQGNSAPDKSGLPSDRFSAERTGGSVSTLTIQRTQQEDSAVYLCASSRGLSYEQYFGPGTRLTVT.

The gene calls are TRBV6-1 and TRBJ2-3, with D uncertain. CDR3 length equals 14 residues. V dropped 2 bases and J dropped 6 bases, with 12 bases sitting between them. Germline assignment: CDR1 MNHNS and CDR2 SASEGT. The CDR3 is CASSEIERVDTQYF. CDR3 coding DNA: TGTGCCAGCAGTGAAATTGAGCGTGTGGATACGCAGTATTTT.

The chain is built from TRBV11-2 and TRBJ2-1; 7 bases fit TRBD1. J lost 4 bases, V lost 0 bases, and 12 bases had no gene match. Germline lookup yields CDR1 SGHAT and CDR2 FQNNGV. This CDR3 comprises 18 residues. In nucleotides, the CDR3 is TGTGCCAGCAGCTTAGATTCGTGGACGGGACAGAATTACAATGAGCAGTTCTTC. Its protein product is CASSLDSWTGQNYNEQFF.

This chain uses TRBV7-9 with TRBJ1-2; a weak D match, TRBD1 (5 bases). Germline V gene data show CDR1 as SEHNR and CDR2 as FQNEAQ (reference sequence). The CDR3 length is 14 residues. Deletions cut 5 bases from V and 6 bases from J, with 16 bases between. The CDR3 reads CASSVSRGKDGYTF. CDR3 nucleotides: TGTGCCAGCAGCGTTTCCCGGGGGAAGGATGGCTACACCTTC.

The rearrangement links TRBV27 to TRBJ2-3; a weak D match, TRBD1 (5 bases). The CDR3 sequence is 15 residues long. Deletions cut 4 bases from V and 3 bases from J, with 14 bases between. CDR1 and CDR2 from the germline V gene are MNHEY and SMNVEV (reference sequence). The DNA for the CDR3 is TGTGCCAGCAGTTCATGGGGCCCATATACAGATACGCAGTATTTT. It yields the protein CASSSWGPYTDTQYF.

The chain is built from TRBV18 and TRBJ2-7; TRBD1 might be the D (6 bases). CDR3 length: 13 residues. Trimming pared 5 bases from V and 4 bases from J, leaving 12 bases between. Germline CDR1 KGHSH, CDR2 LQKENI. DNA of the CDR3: TGTGCCAGCTCAGTCGGCAGGGGTTACGAGCAGTACTTC. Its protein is CASSVGRGYEQYF. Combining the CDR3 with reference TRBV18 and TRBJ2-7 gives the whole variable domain NAGVMQNPRHLVRRRGQEARLRCSPMKGHSHVYWYRQLPEEGLKFMVYLQKENIIDESGMPKERFSAEFPKEGPSILRIQQVVRGDSAAYFCASSVGRGYEQYFGPGTRLTVT.

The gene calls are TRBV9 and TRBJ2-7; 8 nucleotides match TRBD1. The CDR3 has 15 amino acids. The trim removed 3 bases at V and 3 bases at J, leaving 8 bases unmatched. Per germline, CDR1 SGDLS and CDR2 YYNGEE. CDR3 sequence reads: CASSDGGQGGYEQYF. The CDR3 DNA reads TGTGCCAGCAGCGACGGCGGACAGGGCGGCTACGAGCAGTACTTC.